The next 29 T cell receptor beta chains were all read from a single sample in a study of T cell responses to AZD1222 COVID-19 vaccine. Sequencing was performed with immunoSEQ multiplex PCR; in TCRdb, only in-frame clones are kept and a portion is missing. The sample has roughly 190,000 clones, roughly 92% seen once. The source material was peripheral blood, sampled 28 days after the second dose of the MenACWY control vaccine. The receptors here all came from an adult who received the MenACWY meningococcal vaccine as a control.

The V and J genes are TRBV4-3 and TRBJ2-2, with 12 bases matching TRBD2. The CDR3 totals 19 residues. V dropped 0 bases and J dropped 3; count of bases not matched to a gene: 8. Per the germline V gene, CDR1 is LGHNA and CDR2 is YSLEER. The DNA for the CDR3 is TGCGCCAGCAGCCAAGATTTGACTAGCGGGAGTATTGACACCGGGGAGCTGTTTTTT. It translates to CASSQDLTSGSIDTGELFF.

This chain connects TRBV30 to TRBJ1-2, with D hard to call. Germline V CDR1 and CDR2: GTSNPN, SVGIG (reference sequence). Trimming cost V 0 bases and J 8 bases, with 16 bases left between them. This CDR3 is 14 amino acids long. The CDR3 DNA follows: TGTGCCTGGAGTGTAGGAGGGCCCAGCTCGGGCTACACCTTC. The encoded protein is CAWSVGGPSSGYTF.

The chain recombines TRBV6-5 with TRBJ2-7, with 8 bases lining up with TRBD1. The CDR3 length is 16 residues. Trimming cost V 2 bases and J 3 bases; bases outside gene matches: 9. CDR1 MNHEY and CDR2 SVGAGI come from the germline V gene. CDR3 sequence (DNA): TGTGCCAGCAGTTACGCCGGACAGGGCAGTATCTACGAGCAGTACTTC. This sequence encodes CASSYAGQGSIYEQYF.

The rearrangement uses TRBV19 and TRBJ1-4, with D uncertain. Germline CDR1 is LNHDA and CDR2 is SQIVND (reference sequence). This CDR3 spans 14 amino acids. The V end lost 3 bases, the J end lost 4 bases, and 9 bases lay between the germline ends. The CDR3 DNA sequence: TGTGCCAGTAGTATTAGAAGGGATAATGAAAAACTGTTTTTT. Translation: CASSIRRDNEKLFF.

This chain joins TRBV28 and TRBJ2-7; no firm D call. V was pared by 2 bases and J by 2 bases, with 7 bases between. This CDR3 comprises 13 residues. Germline V gives CDR1 MDHEN, CDR2 SYDVKM. CDR3 loop: CASSLPLPYEQYF. The CDR3 DNA follows: TGTGCCAGCAGTTTACCCCTGCCCTACGAGCAGTACTTC.

The chain employs TRBV5-1 and TRBJ1-6, with D maybe TRBD1 (5 bases). The CDR3 has 14 residues. Germline V gives CDR1 SGHRS, CDR2 YFSETQ. V was cut by 2 bases and J by 5 bases, with 8 bases left in between. The CDR3 protein is CASSLAGDNSPLHF. For the CDR3, the DNA is TGCGCCAGCAGCTTAGCGGGGGATAATTCACCCCTCCACTTT. Complete variable domain (other parts from reference TRBV5-1 and TRBJ1-6): KAGVTQTPRYLIKTRGQQVTLSCSPISGHRSVSWYQQTPGQGLQFLFEYFSETQRNKGNFPGRFSGRQFSNSRSEMNVSTLELGDSALYLCASSLAGDNSPLHFGNGTRLTVT.

The chain joins TRBV3-1 (or the pseudogene TRBV3-2) to TRBJ2-2; D remains ambiguous. CDR1 is LGHDT and CDR2 is YNNKEL in the germline V gene (reference sequence). The CDR3 consists of 16 residues. The V end was cut by 6 bases, the J end by 1 base, with 15 bases between. In DNA, the CDR3 is TGTGCCAGCAGGCCAAGGCTGGCGGTGAACACCGGGGAGCTGTTTTTT. It specifies CASRPRLAVNTGELFF.

The chain has TRBV3-1 (or the pseudogene TRBV3-2) and TRBJ1-5; D is unresolved. Per the germline V gene, CDR1 is LGHDT and CDR2 is YNNKEL (reference sequence). Trimming took off 3 bases at V and 1 base at J, with 10 bases between the two ends. The CDR3 has 15 residues. CDR3 residues: CASSQTIGSNQPQHF. In DNA, the CDR3 is TGTGCCAGCAGCCAGACAATAGGGAGCAATCAGCCCCAGCATTTT.

The chain joins TRBV7-9 to TRBJ1-1; D uncertain. The CDR3 loop spans 14 amino acids. Trimming pared 1 base from V and 1 base from J, leaving 7 bases between. Germline CDR1 reads SEHNR; CDR2 reads FQNEAQ (reference sequence). The CDR3: CASSLGPGNTEAFF. CDR3 coding DNA: TGTGCCAGCAGCTTAGGACCCGGGAACACTGAAGCTTTCTTT. The full variable domain, with the rest looked up from reference TRBV7-9 and TRBJ1-1, is DTGVSQNPRHKITKRGQNVTFRCDPISEHNRLYWYRQTLGQGPEFLTYFQNEAQLEKSRLLSDRFSAERPKGSFSTLEIQRTEQGDSAMYLCASSLGPGNTEAFFGQGTRLTVV.

The chain combines TRBV6-5 with TRBJ2-5; TRBD1 is a possible D gene (6 bases). The CDR3 is 13 amino acids. V was cut by 10 bases and J by 4 bases, with 16 bases left in between. Germline lookup yields CDR1 MNHEY and CDR2 SVGAGI. CDR3 in DNA: TGTGCCACCGCAGGGGCCGGGGTAGAGACCCAGTACTTC. Translating gives CATAGAGVETQYF.

CDR3 in DNA: TGTGCCAGTAGTGCAGGACAGGGCCCCACAGATACGCAGTATTTT. It translates to CASSAGQGPTDTQYF. V is TRBV19 and J is TRBJ2-3; the match to TRBD1 covers 8 bases. Germline lookup yields CDR1 LNHDA and CDR2 SQIVND (reference sequence). Trimming at V came to 5 bases and at J to 2 bases, leaving 6 bases not matched to a gene. The CDR3 is 15 residues long.

The chain couples TRBV15 to TRBJ1-2; the match to TRBD1 covers 7 bases. CDR3 length: 14 residues. In germline, CDR1 is LNHNV, CDR2 YYDKDF (reference sequence). The trim removed 1 base at V and 6 bases at J, leaving 5 bases unmatched. This chain's CDR3 is CATSRGGTDHGYTF. The CDR3 DNA sequence: TGTGCCACCAGCAGAGGCGGGACAGATCATGGCTACACCTTC.

This chain connects TRBV7-9 to TRBJ1-6; D ambiguous. Germline V CDR1 and CDR2: SEHNR, FQNEAQ (reference sequence). The CDR3 spans 16 residues. Trimming cost V 4 bases and J 0 bases, with 10 bases left between them. In nucleotides, the CDR3 is TGTGCCAGCAGCTCAAGACTCAGCTCCTATAATTCACCCCTCCACTTT. Translated, it gives CASSSRLSSYNSPLHF.

The chain carries TRBV9 and TRBJ1-1; 11 bases align to TRBD1. The CDR3 length is 17 residues. Germline V CDR1 and CDR2: SGDLS, YYNGEE. V lost 3 bases, J lost 3 bases, and 10 bases stayed unmatched. Here the CDR3 reads CASSARDRGAFDTEAFF. CDR3 DNA sequence: TGTGCCAGCAGCGCCCGGGACAGGGGGGCGTTTGACACTGAAGCTTTCTTT.

This clone has only a few counts. The V call is TRBV19, the J call TRBJ1-1; possibly TRBD1 for D (5 bases). The CDR3 length is 16 residues. The ends were cut back, 6 bases at V and 3 bases at J, with 20 bases in the middle. Per the germline V gene, CDR1 is LNHDA and CDR2 is SQIVND (reference sequence). CDR3 sequence (DNA): TGTGCCAGTAGCGCAACGGGCGGAGGGGTTCACACTGAAGCTTTCTTT. Translation: CASSATGGGVHTEAFF. The variable domain in full, completed from reference TRBV19 and TRBJ1-1, reads DGGITQSPKYLFRKEGQNVTLSCEQNLNHDAMYWYRQDPGQGLRLIYYSQIVNDFQKGDIAEGYSVSREKKESFPLTVTSAQKNPTAFYLCASSATGGGVHTEAFFGQGTRLTVV.

V gene TRBV7-2 combines with J gene TRBJ1-4; no reliable D call. V gave up 5 bases and J gave up 8 bases, with 12 bases separating them. Per germline, CDR1 SGHTA and CDR2 FQGNSA. The CDR3 sequence is 13 residues long. In DNA, the CDR3 is TGTGCCAGCAGCCGGGCCTATGGGGAAAAACTGTTTTTT. Protein product: CASSRAYGEKLFF.

This rearrangement joins TRBV19 to TRBJ1-1; possible D gene TRBD1, 5 bases. The CDR3 covers 15 residues. V shed 4 bases and J shed 7 bases, with 19 bases lying between them. Germline-derived CDR1 and CDR2 are LNHDA and SQIVND (reference sequence). CDR3 coding DNA: TGTGCCAGTAGTAGGGGGTCAGGGTCTGTTAATGAAGCTTTCTTT. This gives the protein CASSRGSGSVNEAFF.

V gene TRBV4-2 combines with J gene TRBJ1-5; D ambiguous. Trimming took off 5 bases at V and 5 bases at J, with 16 bases between the two ends. Germline V lookup: CDR1 LGHNA, CDR2 YNFKEQ. There are 15 residues in the CDR3. This CDR3 reads CASSARPAPDQPQHF. The CDR3 DNA follows: TGTGCCAGCAGCGCCCGGCCGGCCCCGGATCAGCCCCAGCATTTT.

The chain uses TRBV11-3 and TRBJ1-2; D uncertain. The V end was cut by 1 base, the J end by 5 bases, with 17 bases between. Germline lookup yields CDR1 SGHNT and CDR2 YENEEA. There are 16 residues in the CDR3. The CDR3: CASSLVSGKGPYGYTF. In DNA form, the CDR3 reads TGTGCCAGCAGCTTAGTGTCCGGTAAAGGCCCTTATGGCTACACCTTC.

This rearrangement joins TRBV9 to TRBJ1-3; D is ambiguous. Germline V gives CDR1 SGDLS, CDR2 YYNGEE. V was shortened by 3 bases and J by 0 bases, with 16 bases between the two germline ends. The CDR3 has 17 residues. Written as DNA, the CDR3 is TGTGCCAGCAGCGCGTCGCTCCGTCACTTCTCTGGAAACACCATATATTTT. Translated: CASSASLRHFSGNTIYF.

This clone has only one observation. The J gene is TRBJ1-6, the V gene TRBV5-1; D gene ambiguous. The CDR3 loop spans 15 amino acids. The germline CDR1 and CDR2 sequences are SGHRS and YFSETQ. Trimming removed 0 bases at V and 5 bases at J, with 9 bases between. This CDR3 reads CASSLVRGHNSPLHF. CDR3 DNA sequence: TGCGCCAGCAGCTTGGTTAGAGGCCATAATTCACCCCTCCACTTT.

This clone has just one count. V usage is TRBV3-1 (or the pseudogene TRBV3-2) and J usage is TRBJ1-4; the D gene is possibly TRBD1 (6 bases). Germline V lookup: CDR1 LGHDT, CDR2 YNNKEL (reference sequence). V was trimmed by 3 bases and J by 11 bases, leaving 16 bases between them. The CDR3 is 14 amino acids. In nucleotides, the CDR3 is TGTGCCAGCAGCCAGGGCGGGGGCTCCCTTAAACTGTTTTTT. Translation: CASSQGGGSLKLFF.

The rearrangement links TRBV30 to TRBJ2-1; 14 bases are a match to TRBD2. Germline trimming cut 0 bases from V and 8 bases from J; bases unmatched to any gene: 6. Germline lookup yields CDR1 GTSNPN and CDR2 SVGIG (reference sequence). The CDR3 has 16 amino acids. The chain's CDR3 is CAWSVGLAGGRDEQFF. CDR3 nucleotide sequence: TGTGCCTGGAGTGTAGGACTAGCGGGAGGAAGGGATGAGCAGTTCTTC. Filled out from reference TRBV30 and TRBJ2-1, the complete variable domain reads SQTIHQWPATLVQPVGSPLSLECTVEGTSNPNLYWYRQAAGRGLQLLFYSVGIGQISSEVPQNLSASRPQDRQFILSSKKLLLSDSGFYLCAWSVGLAGGRDEQFFGPGTRLTVL.

This rearrangement joins TRBV4-3 to TRBJ1-6, with D maybe TRBD1 (5 bases). The V gene lost 0 bases and the J gene lost 9 bases, with 12 bases spanning the gap. This CDR3 is built from 15 residues. In germline, CDR1 is LGHNA, CDR2 YSLEER. The CDR3 loop is CASSQERGQGSPLHF. The CDR3 DNA sequence: TGCGCCAGCAGCCAAGAAAGAGGGCAGGGTTCACCCCTCCACTTT.

This chain connects TRBV10-3 to TRBJ2-1; 11 bases agree with TRBD1. CDR1 and CDR2 (germline): ENHRY, SYGVKD. The CDR3 is made up of 16 amino acids. V dropped 6 bases and J dropped 7; count of bases not matched to a gene: 11. CDR3 amino acids: CAIRPRGTGGINEQFF. The CDR3 region has the DNA TGTGCCATCAGACCGAGGGGGACAGGGGGAATAAATGAGCAGTTCTTC.

The chain is built from TRBV4-2 and TRBJ1-5, with D perhaps matching TRBD1 (6 bases). The V gene lost 1 base and the J gene lost 7 bases, with 14 bases spanning the gap. Germline assignment: CDR1 LGHNA and CDR2 YNFKEQ. The CDR3 loop spans 15 amino acids. As DNA, the CDR3 is TGTGCCAGCAGCCAAGGAGCAGGGGTGGAGCAGCCCCAGCATTTT. Amino acid sequence: CASSQGAGVEQPQHF.

This rearrangement joins TRBV7-2 to TRBJ2-5, with TRBD1 as a possible D gene (6 bases). Germline-derived CDR1 and CDR2 are SGHTA and FQGNSA. With 5 bases removed from V and 5 bases from J, the gap between germline ends came to 15 bases. The length of the CDR3 is 14 residues. The CDR3 loop reads CASSLAGVAETQYF. For the CDR3, the DNA is TGTGCCAGCAGCCTCGCAGGGGTTGCGGAGACCCAGTACTTC.

The chain carries TRBV19 and TRBJ2-3; D ambiguous. V lost 3 bases to trimming and J lost 0 bases, with 10 bases between them. Germline CDR1 is LNHDA and CDR2 is SQIVND (reference sequence). CDR3 length equals 15 residues. In nucleotides, the CDR3 is TGTGCCAGTAGTATCGATAGCTTTAGCACAGATACGCAGTATTTT. This codes for CASSIDSFSTDTQYF.

The V and J genes are TRBV13 and TRBJ1-1; no definite D call. V lost 0 bases and J lost 1, with 6 bases in between. CDR3 length equals 14 residues. The V gene's germline CDR1 is PRHDT and CDR2 FYEKMQ (reference sequence). The DNA for the CDR3 is TGTGCCAGCAGCTTAGGACAGTCGAACACTGAAGCTTTCTTT. Its translation: CASSLGQSNTEAFF.